The source of this T cell receptor beta chain is a study of T-cell memory formation after mild COVID-19. V gave up 0 bases and J gave up 6 bases, with 12 bases separating them. Germline V gives CDR1 MNHEY, CDR2 SVGAGI. This CDR3 spans 15 amino acids. TCRdb processed the 5' RACE reads anew with MiXCR; each CDR3 protein has one entry. The sample shows 150,000 to 200,000 distinct CDR3 sequences, about 28% of them seen only once. The specimen sequenced was PBMCs or a T cell subset sorted from them (not recorded which). The chain carries TRBV6-5 and TRBJ2-1, with D possibly matching TRBD2 (6 bases). The TCR originated in an adult woman who had mild COVID-19 (a few samples of this study predate the infection). Cell type and time point are not known. This CDR3 is CASSYSGRPANEQFF. CDR3 bases: TGTGCCAGCAGTTACTCGGGGAGGCCTGCCAATGAGCAGTTCTTC.